A single sample is the source of the 9 T cell receptor beta chains below, sequenced in a study of cytomegalovirus exposure and HLA in healthy donors. 60 Vbeta and 13 Jbeta primers were used in PCR. Some clones are missing from TCRdb's copy, which holds only in-frame ones; the method was immunoSEQ multiplex PCR. The sample has 75,000 to 100,000 clones, 76% seen once; the top ten hold 19%. The sequencing sample was made of PBMCs. All receptors come from a woman aged 60-70 years in good health and CMV-seropositive.

The rearrangement links TRBV7-9 to TRBJ1-1; 7 bases line up with TRBD1. The germline gives CDR1 SEHNR, CDR2 FQNEAQ (reference sequence). V lost 5 bases and J lost 0; bases outside the gene matches: 6. CDR3 length: 15 amino acids. The CDR3 reads CASSEQGPLNTEAFF. CDR3 sequence (DNA): TGTGCCAGCAGCGAACAGGGGCCTCTGAACACTGAAGCTTTCTTT.

The chain uses TRBV27 and TRBJ2-7; D is unclear. The CDR3 loop spans 12 amino acids. Between the trimmed V and J ends, which lost 6 bases and 5 bases, there was a span of 11 bases. Germline lookup yields CDR1 MNHEY and CDR2 SMNVEV (reference sequence). In DNA, the CDR3 is TGTGCCAGCAGCCTCCCCCCCGACGAGCAGTACTTC. This codes for CASSLPPDEQYF.

The genes are TRBV10-3 and TRBJ1-3; the match to TRBD1 covers 7 bases. Losses at the gene ends were 6 bases for V and 1 base for J; bases not matched to a gene: 12. Germline loops: CDR1 ENHRY, CDR2 SYGVKD. This CDR3 has 17 amino acids. The CDR3 nucleotides are TGTGCCATCAGGCAGGGGGTCTCATACAATTCTGGAAACACCATATATTTT. It yields the protein CAIRQGVSYNSGNTIYF.

This clone was seen a handful of times. The rearrangement uses TRBV6-6 and TRBJ2-5; maybe TRBD2 (6 bases). Looked up from germline, CDR1 is MNHNY and CDR2 is SVGAGI (reference sequence). V shed 6 bases and J shed 5 bases, with 13 bases lying between them. The CDR3 has 13 residues. The CDR3 sequence: CASSATGRETQYF. The DNA of the CDR3 is TGTGCCAGCAGCGCAACGGGGAGGGAGACCCAGTACTTC.

The CDR3 nucleotides are TGCAGCGTTGGATTTACAAGGGGGGAAAAACTGTTTTTT. Translating it yields CSVGFTRGEKLFF. The chain links TRBV29-1 to TRBJ1-4, with D perhaps TRBD1 (6 bases). The CDR3 is 13 amino acids. From germline, CDR1 is SQVTM and CDR2 ANQGSEA. V shed 4 bases and J shed 8 bases, with 14 bases lying between them.

This clone showed up just a few times. The chain employs TRBV19 and TRBJ1-2; 7 bases line up with TRBD1. The germline V gene has CDR1 LNHDA and CDR2 SQIVND (reference sequence). V dropped 8 bases and J dropped 8; count of bases not matched to a gene: 14. The CDR3 length is 14 residues. The CDR3 nucleotides read TGTGCCAGTGCCACCGAAGACAGGGTATCCGGCTACACCTTC. It yields the protein CASATEDRVSGYTF.

The gene calls are TRBV2 and TRBJ1-4; D remains ambiguous. There are 15 residues in the CDR3. In germline, CDR1 is SNHLY, CDR2 FYNNEI. V shed 0 bases and J shed 7 bases, with 12 bases lying between them. The CDR3 DNA follows: TGTGCCAGCAGTGAAGCAGGAGCGGTAGGTGAAAAACTGTTTTTT. Translation: CASSEAGAVGEKLFF.

This rearrangement joins TRBV30 to TRBJ1-2; D is unclear. The V gene's germline CDR1 is GTSNPN and CDR2 SVGIG (reference sequence). This CDR3 is built from 14 residues. The ends were cut back, 2 bases at V and 7 bases at J, with 17 bases in the middle. CDR3 protein: CAWSTQVQALGYTF. The CDR3 DNA reads TGTGCCTGGAGTACCCAGGTGCAGGCGCTTGGCTACACCTTC.

The chain couples TRBV15 to TRBJ1-6, with a tentative D call TRBD1 (6 bases). Germline V CDR1 and CDR2: LNHNV, YYDKDF (reference sequence). Trimming left V 1 base short and J 8 bases short, with 9 bases between. The CDR3 loop spans 14 amino acids. CDR3 region: CATSRVGGDSPLHF. Written as DNA, the CDR3 is TGTGCCACCAGCAGAGTAGGGGGGGATTCACCCCTCCACTTT. Complete variable domain (other parts from reference TRBV15 and TRBJ1-6): DAMVIQNPRYQVTQFGKPVTLSCSQTLNHNVMYWYQQKSSQAPKLLFHYYDKDFNNEADTPDNFQSRRPNTSFCFLDIRSPGLGDTAMYLCATSRVGGDSPLHFGNGTRLTVT.